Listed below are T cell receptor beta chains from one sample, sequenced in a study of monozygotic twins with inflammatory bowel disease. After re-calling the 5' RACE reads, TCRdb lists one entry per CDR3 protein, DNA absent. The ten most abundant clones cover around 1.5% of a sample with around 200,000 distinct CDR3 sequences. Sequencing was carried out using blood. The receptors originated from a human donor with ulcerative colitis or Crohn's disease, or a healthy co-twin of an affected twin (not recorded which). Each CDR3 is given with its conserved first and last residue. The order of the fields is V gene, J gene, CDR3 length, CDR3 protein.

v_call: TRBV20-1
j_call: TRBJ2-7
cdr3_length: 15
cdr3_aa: CSAADGLAGGREQYF

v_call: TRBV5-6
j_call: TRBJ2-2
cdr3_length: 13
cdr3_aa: CASRAGFTGELFF

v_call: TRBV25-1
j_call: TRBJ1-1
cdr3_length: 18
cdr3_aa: CASSESTGRWVTYTEAFF

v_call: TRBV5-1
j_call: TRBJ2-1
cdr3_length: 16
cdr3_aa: CASSLTSVGAHNEQFF

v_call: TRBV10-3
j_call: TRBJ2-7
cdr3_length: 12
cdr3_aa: CAIRPGVGEQYF

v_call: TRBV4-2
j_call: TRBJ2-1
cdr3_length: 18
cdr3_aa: CASSQGIIGSVDYNEQFF

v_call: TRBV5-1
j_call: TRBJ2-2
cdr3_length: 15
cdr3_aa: CASSFGTANTGELFF

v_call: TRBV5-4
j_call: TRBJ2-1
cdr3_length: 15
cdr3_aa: CASSLRSAPYNEQFF

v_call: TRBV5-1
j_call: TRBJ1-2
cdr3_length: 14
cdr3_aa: CASRADGANYGYTF

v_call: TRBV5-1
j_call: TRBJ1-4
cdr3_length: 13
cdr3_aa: CASSSFRGEKLFF

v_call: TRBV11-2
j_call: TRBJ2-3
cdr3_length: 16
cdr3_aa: CASSLDRPIPLDTQYF

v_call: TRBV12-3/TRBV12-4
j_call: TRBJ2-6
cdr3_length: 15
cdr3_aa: CASSLAWGLANVLTF

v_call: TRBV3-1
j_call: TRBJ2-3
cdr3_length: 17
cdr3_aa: CASSQDRRGWSTDTQYF

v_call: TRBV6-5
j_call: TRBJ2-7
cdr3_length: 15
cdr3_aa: CASSYSRAGSNEQYF

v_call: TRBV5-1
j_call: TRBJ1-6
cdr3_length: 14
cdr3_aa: CASSFGTVNSPLHF

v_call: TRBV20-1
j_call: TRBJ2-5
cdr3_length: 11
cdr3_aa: CSARVPETQYF

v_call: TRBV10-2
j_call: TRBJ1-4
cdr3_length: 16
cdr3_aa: CASSARGGATNEKLFF

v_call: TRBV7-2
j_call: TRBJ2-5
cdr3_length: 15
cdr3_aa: CASSLYRDSQETQYF

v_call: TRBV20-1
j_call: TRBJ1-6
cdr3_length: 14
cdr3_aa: CSASPIGRLTPLHF

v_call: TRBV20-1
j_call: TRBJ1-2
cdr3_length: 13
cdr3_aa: CSASTGGIDGYTF

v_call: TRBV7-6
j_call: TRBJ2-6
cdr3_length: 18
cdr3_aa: CASSLDRGEVSGANVLTF

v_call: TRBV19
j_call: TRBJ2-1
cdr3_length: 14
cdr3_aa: CATMDGPGDDEQFF

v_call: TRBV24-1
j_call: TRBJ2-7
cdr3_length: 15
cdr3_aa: CATSDATGDDYEQYF

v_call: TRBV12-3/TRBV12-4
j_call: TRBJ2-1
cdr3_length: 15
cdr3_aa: CASSLMGGSVNEQFF

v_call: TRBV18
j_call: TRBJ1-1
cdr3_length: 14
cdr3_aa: CASSPGTVLAEAFF

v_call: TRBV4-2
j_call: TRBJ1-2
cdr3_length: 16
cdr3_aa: CASSQGGGGANYGYTF

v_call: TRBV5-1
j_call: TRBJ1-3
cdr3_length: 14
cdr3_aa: CASSFSGRDNTIYF

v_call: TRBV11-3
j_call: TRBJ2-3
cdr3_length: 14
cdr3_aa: CASSPPGPPDTQYF

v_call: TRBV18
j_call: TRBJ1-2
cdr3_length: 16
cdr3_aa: CASSPTHTGLGYGYTF

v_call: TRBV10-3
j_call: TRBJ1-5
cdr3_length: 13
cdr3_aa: CAIRPALAEPQHF

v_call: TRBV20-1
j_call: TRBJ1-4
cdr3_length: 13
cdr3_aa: CSANGQANEKLFF

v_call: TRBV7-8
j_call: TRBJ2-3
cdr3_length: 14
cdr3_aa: CASSLAARTDTQYF

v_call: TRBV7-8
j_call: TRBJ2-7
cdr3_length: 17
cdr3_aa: CASSSVRDRVSVYEQYF

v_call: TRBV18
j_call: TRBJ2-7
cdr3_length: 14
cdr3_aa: CASSPLTGGYEQYF

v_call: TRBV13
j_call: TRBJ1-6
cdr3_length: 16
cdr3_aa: CASSLAPGGTNSPLHF

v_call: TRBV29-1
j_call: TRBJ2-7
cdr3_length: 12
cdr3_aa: CSVQKKGDEQYF

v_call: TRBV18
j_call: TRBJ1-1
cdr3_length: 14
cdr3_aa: CASSRSRDYTEAFF

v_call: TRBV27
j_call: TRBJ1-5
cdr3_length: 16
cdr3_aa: CASSPYRTDSNQPQHF

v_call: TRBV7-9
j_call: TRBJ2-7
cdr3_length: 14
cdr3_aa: CASSLSGQNYEQYF

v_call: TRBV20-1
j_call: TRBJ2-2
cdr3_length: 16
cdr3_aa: CSARDVGHLNTGELFF

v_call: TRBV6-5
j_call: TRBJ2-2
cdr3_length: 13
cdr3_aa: CASSYSRVGELFF

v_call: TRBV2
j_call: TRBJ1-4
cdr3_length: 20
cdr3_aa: CASSEPTSWVLQGRSEKLFF

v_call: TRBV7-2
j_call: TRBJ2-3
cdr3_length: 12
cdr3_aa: CASRLAVDTQYF

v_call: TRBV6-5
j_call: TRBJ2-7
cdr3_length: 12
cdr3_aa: CASSPDGDEQYF

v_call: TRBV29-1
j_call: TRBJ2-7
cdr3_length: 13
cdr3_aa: CSVEGQGAYEQYF

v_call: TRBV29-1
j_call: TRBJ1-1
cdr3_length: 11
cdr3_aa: CSVRRNTEAFF

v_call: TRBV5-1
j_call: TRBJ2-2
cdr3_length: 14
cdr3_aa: CASSFRGSPGELFF

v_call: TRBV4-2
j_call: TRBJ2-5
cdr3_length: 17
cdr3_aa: CASSQNDGTSGGETQYF

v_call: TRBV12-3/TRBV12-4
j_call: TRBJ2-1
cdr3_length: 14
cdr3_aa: CASSGLPGPNEQFF

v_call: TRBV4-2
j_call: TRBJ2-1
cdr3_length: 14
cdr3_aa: CASSGGAEYNEQFF